The 5 T cell receptor beta chains below were found in one sample sequenced in a study of PD-1 blockade in classical Hodgkin lymphoma. Each patient experienced a relapse that followed autologous stem cell transplantation, and brentuximab vedotin exposure varied. Only in-frame clones appear in the TCRdb table, and some are missing; sequencing was by immunoSEQ multiplex PCR. The sample lists some 41,000 clones, approximately 86% seen once, with approximately 6% in the top ten. The sample consisted of peripheral blood mononuclear cells (PBMCs), taken before the second cycle of nivolumab. The receptors stem from a human donor with classical Hodgkin lymphoma.

CDR3 sequence: CASSLASGVYVTDTQYF. CDR3 nucleotide sequence: TGTGCCAGCAGCTTAGCGTCGGGGGTTTATGTGACAGATACGCAGTATTTT. This chain joins TRBV7-8 and TRBJ2-3; maybe TRBD2 (6 bases). Germline V CDR1 and CDR2: SGHVS, FQNEAQ. V lost 0 bases, J lost 3 bases, and 16 bases lay in between. This CDR3 has 17 residues.

This clone was seen more than once but under ten times. The rearrangement links TRBV6-1 to TRBJ1-2, with unresolved D. The CDR3 contains 14 residues. CDR1 is MNHNS, CDR2 SASEGT, per germline. V lost 3 bases, J lost 7 bases, and 15 bases lay in between. The CDR3 loop is CASSDGSGMGGYTF. DNA of the CDR3: TGTGCCAGCAGTGACGGGAGTGGAATGGGTGGCTACACCTTC.

V is TRBV27 and J is TRBJ2-1, with no clear D. The V end was cut by 5 bases, the J end by 7 bases, with 15 bases between. The CDR3 has 14 amino acids. The germline V gene has CDR1 MNHEY and CDR2 SMNVEV (reference sequence). CDR3 DNA sequence: TGTGCCAGCAGTCCAACCCGGGTGGGGAATGAGCAGTTCTTC. It specifies CASSPTRVGNEQFF.

CDR3 coding DNA: TGTGCCAGCAGTGAGGGGACAGGGGGGGTCGGCGAGCAGTTCTTC. Its protein product is CASSEGTGGVGEQFF. The chain links TRBV2 to TRBJ2-1; TRBD1 matches at 11 bases. J lost 10 bases, V lost 3 bases, and 8 bases had no gene match. The CDR3 spans 15 residues. The germline V gene encodes CDR1 SNHLY and CDR2 FYNNEI.

The rearrangement uses TRBV27 and TRBJ1-4, with D perhaps matching TRBD1 (6 bases). Germline V gives CDR1 MNHEY, CDR2 SMNVEV (reference sequence). CDR3 length: 13 residues. The V end was cut by 4 bases, the J end by 8 bases, with 11 bases between. The CDR3 DNA follows: TGTGCCAGCAGTTGGACAGTAGCGGAAAAACTGTTTTTT. This codes for CASSWTVAEKLFF.